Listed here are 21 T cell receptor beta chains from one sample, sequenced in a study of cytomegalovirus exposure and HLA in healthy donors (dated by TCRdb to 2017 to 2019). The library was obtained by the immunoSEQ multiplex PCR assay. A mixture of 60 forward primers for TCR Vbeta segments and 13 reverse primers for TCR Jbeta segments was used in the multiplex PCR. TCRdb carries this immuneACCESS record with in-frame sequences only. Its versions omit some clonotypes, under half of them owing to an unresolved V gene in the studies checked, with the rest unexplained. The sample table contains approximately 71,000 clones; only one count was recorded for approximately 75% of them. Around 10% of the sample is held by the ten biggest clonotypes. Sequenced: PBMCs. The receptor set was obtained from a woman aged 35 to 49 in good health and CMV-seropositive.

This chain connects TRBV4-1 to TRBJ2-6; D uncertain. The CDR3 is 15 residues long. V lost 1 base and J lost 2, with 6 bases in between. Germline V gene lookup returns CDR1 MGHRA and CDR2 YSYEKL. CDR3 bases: TGCGCCAGCAGCCAAGTTCGAGCTGGGGCCAACGTCCTGACTTTC. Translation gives CASSQVRAGANVLTF.

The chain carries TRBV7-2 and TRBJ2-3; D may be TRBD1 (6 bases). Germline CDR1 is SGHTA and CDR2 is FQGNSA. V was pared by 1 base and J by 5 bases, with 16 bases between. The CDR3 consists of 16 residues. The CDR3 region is CASSLGARGLVDTQYF. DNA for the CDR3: TGTGCCAGCAGCTTAGGAGCCAGGGGATTGGTAGATACGCAGTATTTT.

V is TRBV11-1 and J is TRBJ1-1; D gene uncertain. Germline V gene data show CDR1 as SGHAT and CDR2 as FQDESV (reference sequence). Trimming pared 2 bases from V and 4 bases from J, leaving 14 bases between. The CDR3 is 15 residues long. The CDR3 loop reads CASSLLYREGTEAFF. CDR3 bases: TGTGCCAGCAGCTTACTGTATAGGGAGGGCACTGAAGCTTTCTTT.

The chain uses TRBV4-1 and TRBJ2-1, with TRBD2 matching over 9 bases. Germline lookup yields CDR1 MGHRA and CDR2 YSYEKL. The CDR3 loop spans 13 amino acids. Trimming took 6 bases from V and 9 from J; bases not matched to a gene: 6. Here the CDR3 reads CASSSIAGVEQFF. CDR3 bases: TGCGCCAGCAGTTCGATAGCGGGGGTTGAGCAGTTCTTC.

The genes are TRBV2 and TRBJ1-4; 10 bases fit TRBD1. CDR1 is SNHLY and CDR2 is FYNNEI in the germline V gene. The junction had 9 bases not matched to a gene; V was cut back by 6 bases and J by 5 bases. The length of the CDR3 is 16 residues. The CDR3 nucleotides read TGTGCCAGCAGGAGCGGGACAGGGGCATACAATGAAAAACTGTTTTTT. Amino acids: CASRSGTGAYNEKLFF.

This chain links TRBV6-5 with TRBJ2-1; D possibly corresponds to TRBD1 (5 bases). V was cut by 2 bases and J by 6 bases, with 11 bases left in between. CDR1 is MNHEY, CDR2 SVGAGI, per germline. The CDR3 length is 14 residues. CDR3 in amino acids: CASSYGQGPNEQFF. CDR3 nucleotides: TGTGCCAGCAGTTACGGCCAGGGCCCCAATGAGCAGTTCTTC.

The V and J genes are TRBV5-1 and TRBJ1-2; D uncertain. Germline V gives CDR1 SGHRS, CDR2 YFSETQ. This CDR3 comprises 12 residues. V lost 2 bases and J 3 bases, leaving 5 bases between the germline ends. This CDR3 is CASSFADYGYTF. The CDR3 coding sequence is TGCGCCAGCAGCTTTGCGGACTATGGCTACACCTTC.

The CDR3 protein is CASSVDAGGRQGTQYF. CDR3 DNA: TGTGCCAGCAGCGTAGATGCGGGGGGGCGTCAGGGTACGCAGTATTTT. This chain joins TRBV9 and TRBJ2-3, with 9 positions matching TRBD2. CDR3 length equals 16 residues. Germline-derived CDR1 and CDR2 are SGDLS and YYNGEE. Germline trimming cut 0 bases from V and 8 bases from J; bases unmatched to any gene: 10.

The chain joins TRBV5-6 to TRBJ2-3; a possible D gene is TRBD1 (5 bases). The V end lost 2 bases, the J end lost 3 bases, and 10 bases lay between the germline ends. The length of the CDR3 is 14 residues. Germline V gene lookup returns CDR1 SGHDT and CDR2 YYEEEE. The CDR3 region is CASSFRPGTDTQYF. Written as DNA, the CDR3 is TGTGCCAGCAGCTTCCGACCAGGGACAGATACGCAGTATTTT. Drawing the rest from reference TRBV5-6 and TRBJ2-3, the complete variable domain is DAGVTQSPTHLIKTRGQQVTLRCSPKSGHDTVSWYQQALGQGPQFIFQYYEEEERQRGNFPDRFSGHQFPNYSSELNVNALLLGDSALYLCASSFRPGTDTQYFGPGTRLTVL.

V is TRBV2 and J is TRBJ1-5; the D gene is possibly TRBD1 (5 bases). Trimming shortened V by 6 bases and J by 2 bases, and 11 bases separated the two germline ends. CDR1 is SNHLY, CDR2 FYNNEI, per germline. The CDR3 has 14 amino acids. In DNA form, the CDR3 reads TGTGCCAGCAGGGGGCAAATGGGCAATCAGCCCCAGCATTTT. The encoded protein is CASRGQMGNQPQHF. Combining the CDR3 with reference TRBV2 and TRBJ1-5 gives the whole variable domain EPEVTQTPSHQVTQMGQEVILRCVPISNHLYFYWYRQILGQKVEFLVSFYNNEISEKSEIFDDQFSVERPDGSNFTLKIRSTKLEDSAMYFCASRGQMGNQPQHFGDGTRLSIL.

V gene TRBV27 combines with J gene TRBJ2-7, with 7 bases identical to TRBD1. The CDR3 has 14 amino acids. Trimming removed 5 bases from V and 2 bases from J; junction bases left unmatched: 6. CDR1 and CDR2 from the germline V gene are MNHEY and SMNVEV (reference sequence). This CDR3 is CASSAWTGTYEQYF. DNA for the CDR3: TGTGCCAGCAGTGCCTGGACAGGAACCTACGAGCAGTACTTC.

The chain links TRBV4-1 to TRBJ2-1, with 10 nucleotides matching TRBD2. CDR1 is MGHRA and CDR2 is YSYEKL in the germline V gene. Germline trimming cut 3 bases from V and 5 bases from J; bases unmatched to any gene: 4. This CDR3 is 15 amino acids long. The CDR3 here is CASSQLAGVNNEQFF. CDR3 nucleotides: TGCGCCAGCAGCCAGCTAGCGGGGGTGAACAATGAGCAGTTCTTC.

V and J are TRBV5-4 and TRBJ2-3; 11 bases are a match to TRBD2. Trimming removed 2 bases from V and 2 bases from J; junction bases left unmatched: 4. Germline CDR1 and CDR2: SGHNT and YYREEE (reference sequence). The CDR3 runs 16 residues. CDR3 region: CASSFPSGGNTDTQYF. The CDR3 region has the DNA TGTGCCAGCAGCTTCCCTAGCGGGGGGAACACAGATACGCAGTATTTT.

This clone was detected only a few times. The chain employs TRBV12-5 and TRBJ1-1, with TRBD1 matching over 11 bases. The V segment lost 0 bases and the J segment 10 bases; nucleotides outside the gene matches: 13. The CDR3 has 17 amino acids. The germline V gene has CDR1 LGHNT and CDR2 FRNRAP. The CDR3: CASGLVQGTGGIGGAFF. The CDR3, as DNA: TGTGCTAGTGGTTTGGTACAGGGGACAGGGGGTATCGGAGGAGCTTTCTTT.

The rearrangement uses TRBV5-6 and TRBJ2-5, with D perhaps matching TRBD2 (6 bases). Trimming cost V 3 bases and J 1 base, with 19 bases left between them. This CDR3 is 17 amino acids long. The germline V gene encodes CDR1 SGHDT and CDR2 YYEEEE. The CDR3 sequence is CASSSGWRVVLQETQYF. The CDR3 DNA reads TGTGCCAGCAGCTCTGGATGGAGGGTAGTCCTCCAAGAGACCCAGTACTTC.

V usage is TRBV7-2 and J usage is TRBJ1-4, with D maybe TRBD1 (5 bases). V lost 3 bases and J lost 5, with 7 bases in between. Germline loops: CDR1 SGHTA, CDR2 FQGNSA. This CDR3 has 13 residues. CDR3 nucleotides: TGTGCCAGCAGCTTCGGGGGAAATGAAAAACTGTTTTTT. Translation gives CASSFGGNEKLFF.

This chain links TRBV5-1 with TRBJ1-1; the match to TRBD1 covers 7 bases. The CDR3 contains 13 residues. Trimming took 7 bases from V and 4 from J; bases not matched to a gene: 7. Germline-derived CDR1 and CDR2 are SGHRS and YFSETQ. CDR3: CASGQDQFTEAFF. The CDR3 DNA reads TGCGCCAGCGGACAGGATCAGTTCACTGAAGCTTTCTTT.

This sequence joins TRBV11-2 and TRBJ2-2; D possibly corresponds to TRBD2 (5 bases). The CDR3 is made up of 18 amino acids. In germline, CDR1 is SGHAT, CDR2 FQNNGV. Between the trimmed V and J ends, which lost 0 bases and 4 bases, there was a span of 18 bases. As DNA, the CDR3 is TGTGCCAGCAGCTTAGATCGGCCTGGACTTATTCTCACCGGGGAGCTGTTTTTT. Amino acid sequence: CASSLDRPGLILTGELFF.

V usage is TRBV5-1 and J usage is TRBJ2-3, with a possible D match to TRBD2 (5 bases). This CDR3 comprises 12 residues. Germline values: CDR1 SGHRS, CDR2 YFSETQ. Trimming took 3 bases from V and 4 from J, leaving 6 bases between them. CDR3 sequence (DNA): TGCGCCAGCAGCTCCGGGGCAGATACGCAGTATTTT. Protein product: CASSSGADTQYF.

CDR3 sequence (DNA): TGTGCCTGGAGTGTACATCGGACATTTAGGTCTGGAAACACCATATATTTT. It specifies CAWSVHRTFRSGNTIYF. This sequence joins TRBV30 and TRBJ1-3, with TRBD1 as a possible D gene (5 bases). Germline CDR1 GTSNPN, CDR2 SVGIG (reference sequence). V lost 0 bases and J 1 base, leaving 16 bases between the germline ends. The CDR3 runs 17 residues.

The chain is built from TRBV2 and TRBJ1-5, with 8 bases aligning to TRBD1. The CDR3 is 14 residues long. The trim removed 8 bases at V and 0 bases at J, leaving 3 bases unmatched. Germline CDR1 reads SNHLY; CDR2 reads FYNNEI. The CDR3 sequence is CASGQGYSNQPQHF. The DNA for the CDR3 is TGTGCCAGCGGACAGGGTTATAGCAATCAGCCCCAGCATTTT.